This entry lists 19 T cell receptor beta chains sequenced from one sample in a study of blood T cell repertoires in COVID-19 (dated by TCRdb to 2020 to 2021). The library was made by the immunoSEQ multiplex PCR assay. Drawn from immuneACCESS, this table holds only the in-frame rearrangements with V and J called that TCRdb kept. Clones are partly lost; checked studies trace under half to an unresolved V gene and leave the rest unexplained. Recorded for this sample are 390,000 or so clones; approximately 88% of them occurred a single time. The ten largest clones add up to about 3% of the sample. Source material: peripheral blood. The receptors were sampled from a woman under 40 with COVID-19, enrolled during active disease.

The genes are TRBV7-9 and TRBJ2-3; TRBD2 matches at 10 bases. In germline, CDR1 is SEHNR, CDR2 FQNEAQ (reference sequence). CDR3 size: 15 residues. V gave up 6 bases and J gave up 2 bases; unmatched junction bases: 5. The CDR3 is CASSKAGGITDTQYF. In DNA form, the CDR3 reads TGTGCCAGCAGTAAAGCGGGAGGGATCACAGATACGCAGTATTTT.

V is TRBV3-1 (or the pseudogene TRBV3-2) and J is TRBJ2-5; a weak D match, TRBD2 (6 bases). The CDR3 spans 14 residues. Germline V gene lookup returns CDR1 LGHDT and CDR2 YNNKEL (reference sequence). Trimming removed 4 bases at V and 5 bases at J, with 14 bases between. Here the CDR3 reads CASSLGLLLETQYF. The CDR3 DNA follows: TGTGCCAGCAGCCTGGGACTTCTACTCGAGACCCAGTACTTC.

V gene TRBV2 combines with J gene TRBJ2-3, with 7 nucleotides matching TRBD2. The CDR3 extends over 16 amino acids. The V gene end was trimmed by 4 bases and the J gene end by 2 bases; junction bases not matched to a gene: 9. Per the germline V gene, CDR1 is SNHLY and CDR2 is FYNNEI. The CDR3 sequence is CASSVGASGHTDTQYF. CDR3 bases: TGTGCCAGCAGTGTTGGGGCTAGCGGCCACACAGATACGCAGTATTTT.

CDR3 sequence (DNA): TGTGCCAGCAGTGCTGGGGGCGGGGGGAACACTGAAGCTTTCTTT. The encoded protein is CASSAGGGGNTEAFF. The chain couples TRBV6-4 to TRBJ1-1; TRBD1 is a possible D gene (6 bases). V lost 4 bases and J lost 1, with 13 bases in between. Looked up from germline, CDR1 is MRHNA and CDR2 is SNTAGT. This CDR3 region has 15 residues.

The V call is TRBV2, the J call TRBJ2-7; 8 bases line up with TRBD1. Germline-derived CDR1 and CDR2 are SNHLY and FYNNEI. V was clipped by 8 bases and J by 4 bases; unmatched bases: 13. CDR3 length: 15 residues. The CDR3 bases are TGTGCCAGCGGACAGGGAGATTCGTTAGTATACGAGCAGTACTTC. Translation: CASGQGDSLVYEQYF.

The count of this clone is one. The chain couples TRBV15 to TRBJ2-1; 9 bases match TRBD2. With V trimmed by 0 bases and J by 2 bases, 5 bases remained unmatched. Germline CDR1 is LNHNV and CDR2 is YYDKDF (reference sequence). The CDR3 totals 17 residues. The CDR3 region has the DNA TGTGCCACCAGCAGAGATCGTGCGGGAGGGCCCTACAATGAGCAGTTCTTC. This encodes CATSRDRAGGPYNEQFF. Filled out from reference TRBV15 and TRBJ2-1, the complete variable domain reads DAMVIQNPRYQVTQFGKPVTLSCSQTLNHNVMYWYQQKSSQAPKLLFHYYDKDFNNEADTPDNFQSRRPNTSFCFLDIRSPGLGDTAMYLCATSRDRAGGPYNEQFFGPGTRLTVL.

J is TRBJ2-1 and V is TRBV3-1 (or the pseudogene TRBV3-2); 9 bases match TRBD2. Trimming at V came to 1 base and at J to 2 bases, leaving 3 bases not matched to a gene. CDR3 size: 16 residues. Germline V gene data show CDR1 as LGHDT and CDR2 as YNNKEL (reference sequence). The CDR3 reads CASSQVASGAYNEQFF. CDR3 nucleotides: TGTGCCAGCAGCCAAGTCGCTAGCGGGGCCTACAATGAGCAGTTCTTC.

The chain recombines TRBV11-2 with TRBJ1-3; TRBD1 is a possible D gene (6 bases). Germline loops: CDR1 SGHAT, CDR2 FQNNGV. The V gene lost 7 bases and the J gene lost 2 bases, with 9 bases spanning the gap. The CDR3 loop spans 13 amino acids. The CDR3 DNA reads TGTGCCAGCAAAGGGGGACCTGGAAACACCATATATTTT. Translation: CASKGGPGNTIYF.

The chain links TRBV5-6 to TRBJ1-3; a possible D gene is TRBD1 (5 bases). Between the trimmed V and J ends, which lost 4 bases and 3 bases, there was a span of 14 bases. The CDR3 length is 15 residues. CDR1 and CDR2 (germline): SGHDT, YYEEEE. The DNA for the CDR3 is TGTGCCAGCAGCGAGTGGGGCCGTCTTGGAAACACCATATATTTT. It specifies CASSEWGRLGNTIYF.

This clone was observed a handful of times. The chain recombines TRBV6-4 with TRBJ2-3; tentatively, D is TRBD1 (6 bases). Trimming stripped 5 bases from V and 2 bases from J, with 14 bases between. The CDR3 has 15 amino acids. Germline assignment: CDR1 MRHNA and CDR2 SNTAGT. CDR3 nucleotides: TGTGCCAGCAGTAAGACAGGCGACCCCACAGATACGCAGTATTTT. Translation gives CASSKTGDPTDTQYF.

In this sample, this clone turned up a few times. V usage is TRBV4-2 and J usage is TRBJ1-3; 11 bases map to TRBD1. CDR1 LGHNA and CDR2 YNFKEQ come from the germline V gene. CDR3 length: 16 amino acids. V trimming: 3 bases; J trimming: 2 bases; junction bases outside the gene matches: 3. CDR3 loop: CASSHGTGGTGNTIYF. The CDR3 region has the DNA TGTGCCAGCAGCCATGGGACAGGGGGGACTGGAAACACCATATATTTT.

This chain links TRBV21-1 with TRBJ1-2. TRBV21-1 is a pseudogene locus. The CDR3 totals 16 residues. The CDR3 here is CASSKWGGPLRDGYTF. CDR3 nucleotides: TGTGCCAGCAGCAAGTGGGGGGGACCGCTAAGGGATGGCTACACCTTC.

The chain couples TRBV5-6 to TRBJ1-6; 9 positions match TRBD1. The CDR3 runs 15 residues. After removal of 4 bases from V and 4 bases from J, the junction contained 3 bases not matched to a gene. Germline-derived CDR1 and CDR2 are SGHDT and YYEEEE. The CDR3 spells CASSQGTGYNSPLHF. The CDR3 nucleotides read TGTGCCAGCAGCCAGGGGACAGGGTATAATTCACCCCTCCACTTT.

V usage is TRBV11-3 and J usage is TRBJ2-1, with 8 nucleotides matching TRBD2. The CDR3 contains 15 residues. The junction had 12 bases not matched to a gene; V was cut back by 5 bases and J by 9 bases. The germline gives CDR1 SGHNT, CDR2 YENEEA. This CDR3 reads CASSPGGTRFGEQFF. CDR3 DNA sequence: TGTGCCAGCAGCCCAGGTGGGACTAGATTTGGTGAGCAGTTCTTC.

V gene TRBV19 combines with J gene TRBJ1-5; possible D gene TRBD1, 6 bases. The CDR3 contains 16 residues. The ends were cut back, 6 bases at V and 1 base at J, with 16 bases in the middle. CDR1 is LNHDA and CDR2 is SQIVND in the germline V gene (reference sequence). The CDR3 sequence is CASSPVRGSSNQPQHF. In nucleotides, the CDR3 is TGTGCCAGTAGCCCCGTCAGGGGTTCGAGCAATCAGCCCCAGCATTTT.

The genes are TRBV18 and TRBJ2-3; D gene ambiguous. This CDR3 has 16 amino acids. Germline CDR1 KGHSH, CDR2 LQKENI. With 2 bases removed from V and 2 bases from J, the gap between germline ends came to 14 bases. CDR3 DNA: TGTGCCAGCTCACCAGTCGGGTTGACGGACACAGATACGCAGTATTTT. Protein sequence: CASSPVGLTDTDTQYF.

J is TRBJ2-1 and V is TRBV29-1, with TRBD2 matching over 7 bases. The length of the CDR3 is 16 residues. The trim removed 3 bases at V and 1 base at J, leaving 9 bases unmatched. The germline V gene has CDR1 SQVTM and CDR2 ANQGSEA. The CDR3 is CSVDFFGEGSYNEQFF. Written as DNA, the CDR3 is TGCAGCGTTGATTTTTTTGGGGAGGGGTCCTACAATGAGCAGTTCTTC.

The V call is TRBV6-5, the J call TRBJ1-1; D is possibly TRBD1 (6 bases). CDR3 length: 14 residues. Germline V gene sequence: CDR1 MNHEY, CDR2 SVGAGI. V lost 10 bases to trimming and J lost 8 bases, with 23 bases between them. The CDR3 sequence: CATKNRDIASEAFF. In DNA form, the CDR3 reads TGTGCCACCAAAAATCGGGACATCGCGTCCGAAGCTTTCTTT.

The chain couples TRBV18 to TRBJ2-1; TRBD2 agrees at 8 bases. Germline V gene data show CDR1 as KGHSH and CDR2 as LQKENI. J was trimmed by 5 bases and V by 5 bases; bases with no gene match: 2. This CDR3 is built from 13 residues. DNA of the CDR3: TGTGCCAGCTCAAAACTAGCGGACAATGAGCAGTTCTTC. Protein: CASSKLADNEQFF.